These 22 T cell receptor beta chains share one sample of origin, sequenced in a study of blood T cell repertoires in COVID-19. The table came from immunoSEQ multiplex PCR; TCRdb's copy has only in-frame clones and leaves some out. The sample consists of roughly 180,000 clones, 84% of them appearing once. The sequenced material came from peripheral blood. The receptor set was obtained from a man in his forties who had recovered from COVID-19.

This chain connects TRBV5-1 to TRBJ2-1, with a weak D call TRBD1 (5 bases). The germline V gene has CDR1 SGHRS and CDR2 YFSETQ. CDR3 length equals 15 residues. V was trimmed by 3 bases and J by 1 base, leaving 11 bases between them. CDR3 sequence: CASSYTGVSYNEQFF. The CDR3 region has the DNA TGCGCCAGCAGCTATACAGGAGTATCCTACAATGAGCAGTTCTTC.

V is TRBV19 and J is TRBJ1-2, with a weak D call TRBD1 (5 bases). The V end lost 8 bases, the J end lost 0 bases, and 16 bases lay between the germline ends. CDR1 and CDR2 from the germline V gene are LNHDA and SQIVND (reference sequence). The CDR3 is 15 residues long. The chain's CDR3 is CASVQRQSANYGYTF. The CDR3 bases are TGTGCCAGTGTTCAAAGACAGTCGGCTAACTATGGCTACACCTTC. The full variable domain, its missing parts supplied by reference TRBV19 and TRBJ1-2, is DGGITQSPKYLFRKEGQNVTLSCEQNLNHDAMYWYRQDPGQGLRLIYYSQIVNDFQKGDIAEGYSVSREKKESFPLTVTSAQKNPTAFYLCASVQRQSANYGYTFGSGTRLTVV.

This rearrangement joins TRBV7-6 to TRBJ2-7; D perhaps matches TRBD2 (7 bases). Germline V gene sequence: CDR1 SGHVS, CDR2 FNYEAQ. Trimming cost V 5 bases and J 5 bases, with 22 bases left between them. The CDR3 contains 16 residues. The DNA for the CDR3 is TGTGCCAGCAGCCGAAAAGGGGGGGGCGCATTCAACGAGCAGTACTTC. This translates into CASSRKGGGAFNEQYF.

The chain recombines TRBV24-1 with TRBJ2-3; D remains unclear. Germline values: CDR1 KGHDR, CDR2 SFDVKD. The V end lost 4 bases, the J end lost 12 bases, and 13 bases lay between the germline ends. The CDR3 runs 12 residues. Here the CDR3 reads CATSDFAVFQYF. The CDR3 nucleotides are TGTGCCACCAGTGACTTTGCGGTATTTCAGTATTTT.

V gene TRBV2 combines with J gene TRBJ1-1; D might be TRBD1 (6 bases). Trimming took 7 bases from V and 2 from J, leaving 14 bases between them. CDR1 and CDR2 from the germline V gene are SNHLY and FYNNEI. CDR3 length: 14 amino acids. CDR3 bases: TGTGCCAGCACCCCAACAGGGCGTAACACTGAAGCTTTCTTT. It is translated as CASTPTGRNTEAFF.

In DNA form, the CDR3 reads TGTGCCAGCTCTCAGACAGGGGGCGCGAGCACTGAAGCTTTCTTT. Protein product: CASSQTGGASTEAFF. This chain uses TRBV18 with TRBJ1-1; 10 bases are shared with TRBD1. After removal of 6 bases from V and 4 bases from J, the junction contained 8 bases not matched to a gene. The germline CDR1 and CDR2 sequences are KGHSH and LQKENI. The CDR3 consists of 15 residues.

This clone was recorded once. The DNA of the CDR3 is TGTGCCAGCAGCCGACCGGGACTAGCGGGAGACACCTACGAGCAGTACTTC. It translates to CASSRPGLAGDTYEQYF. The chain combines TRBV6-2 or TRBV6-3 with TRBJ2-7; 14 nucleotides align to TRBD2. This CDR3 comprises 17 residues. The junction had 9 bases not matched to a gene; V was cut back by 6 bases and J by 2 bases. Germline V lookup: CDR1 MNHEY, CDR2 SVGEGT.

The CDR3 DNA sequence: TGTGCCTGGGGATCTAGCGCTGGTGAGCAGTTCTTC. Protein product: CAWGSSAGEQFF. The chain recombines TRBV30 with TRBJ2-1, with a weak D call TRBD2 (6 bases). This CDR3 has 12 residues. Per the germline V gene, CDR1 is GTSNPN and CDR2 is SVGIG (reference sequence). Trimming left V 5 bases short and J 9 bases short, with 14 bases between.

V is TRBV2 and J is TRBJ2-7; maybe TRBD1 (6 bases). Trimming took 10 bases from V and 4 from J, leaving 20 bases between them. Germline CDR1 is SNHLY and CDR2 is FYNNEI. The CDR3 is 14 residues long. The CDR3, as DNA: TGTGCCACCGAGAGAGGGGGTTGGAGTTACGAGCAGTACTTC. Translated: CATERGGWSYEQYF.

V is TRBV7-9 and J is TRBJ2-7, with unresolved D. The CDR3 loop spans 13 amino acids. V lost 3 bases and J 3 bases, leaving 9 bases between the germline ends. Germline assignment: CDR1 SEHNR and CDR2 FQNEAQ (reference sequence). The DNA for the CDR3 is TGTGCCAGCAGCTTGTGGCAGGACTACGAGCAGTACTTC. Translating it yields CASSLWQDYEQYF. The full variable domain, completed using reference TRBV7-9 and TRBJ2-7, is DTGVSQNPRHKITKRGQNVTFRCDPISEHNRLYWYRQTLGQGPEFLTYFQNEAQLEKSRLLSDRFSAERPKGSFSTLEIQRTEQGDSAMYLCASSLWQDYEQYFGPGTRLTVT.

V and J are TRBV7-9 and TRBJ2-3, with TRBD2 identical over 13 bases. The germline CDR1 and CDR2 sequences are SEHNR and FQNEAQ (reference sequence). This CDR3 has 17 amino acids. V lost 5 bases and J lost 5; bases outside the gene matches: 10. CDR3 nucleotide sequence: TGTGCCAGCAGCACCACGCGGACTAGCGGGAGTATAGATACGCAGTATTTT. Its protein product is CASSTTRTSGSIDTQYF.

The chain employs TRBV28 and TRBJ1-2, with D possibly TRBD1 on 5 matching bases. The V and J ends lost 2 bases and 8 bases respectively, with 18 bases between them. Germline V gene sequence: CDR1 MDHEN, CDR2 SYDVKM. This CDR3 region has 15 residues. As DNA, the CDR3 is TGTGCCAGCAGTTTAAGCCCCCCCAGGGAGGAAGGCTACACCTTC. Translation: CASSLSPPREEGYTF.

With regard to this clone: Sequence at one end of the junction differs from germline and may be a read error. The J gene is TRBJ2-2, the V gene TRBV19; the D gene is possibly TRBD2 (5 bases). The CDR3 has 11 residues. Germline V CDR1 and CDR2: LNHDA, SQIVND (reference sequence). The CDR3 here is CASRIAGELFF. The DNA of the CDR3 is TGTGCCAGTAGGATAGCGGGGGAGCTGTTTTTT.

This clone occurred once. The rearrangement uses TRBV7-9 and TRBJ2-3, with 11 bases fitting TRBD2. Germline assignment: CDR1 SEHNR and CDR2 FQNEAQ (reference sequence). Trimming removed 3 bases from V and 3 bases from J; junction bases left unmatched: 8. This CDR3 is built from 17 residues. Here the CDR3 DNA reads TGTGCCAGCAGCTTCACTAGCGGGAGAGAAAGTACAGATACGCAGTATTTT. This translates into CASSFTSGRESTDTQYF.

The chain joins TRBV7-2 to TRBJ2-7, with TRBD2 as a possible D gene (6 bases). Germline CDR1 and CDR2: SGHTA and FQGNSA. Between the trimmed V and J ends, which lost 3 bases and 4 bases, there was a span of 16 bases. The CDR3 sequence is 15 residues long. For the CDR3, the DNA is TGTGCCAGCAGCTTCGACCGGGCTAGCGAATACGAGCAGTACTTC. Protein: CASSFDRASEYEQYF.

The chain employs TRBV29-1 and TRBJ1-2; D is possibly TRBD1 (5 bases). The CDR3 extends over 16 amino acids. With 2 bases removed from V and 0 bases from J, the gap between germline ends came to 16 bases. CDR1 and CDR2 from the germline V gene are SQVTM and ANQGSEA. The CDR3 here is CSVESRQGAANYGYTF. In DNA form, the CDR3 reads TGCAGCGTTGAAAGCCGGCAGGGCGCAGCTAACTATGGCTACACCTTC.

V gene TRBV3-1 (or the pseudogene TRBV3-2) combines with J gene TRBJ2-1; no reliable D call. CDR3 length: 13 residues. From germline, CDR1 is LGHDT and CDR2 YNNKEL (reference sequence). The ends were cut back, 4 bases at V and 1 base at J, with 5 bases in the middle. CDR3 nucleotide sequence: TGTGCCAGCAGCCCAAAATCCTACAATGAGCAGTTCTTC. It is translated as CASSPKSYNEQFF.

This clone was detected only once. The rearrangement joins TRBV27 to TRBJ2-5; 9 bases align to TRBD1. V gave up 6 bases and J gave up 1 base; unmatched junction bases: 6. Germline V gene data show CDR1 as MNHEY and CDR2 as SMNVEV (reference sequence). The CDR3 spans 15 residues. The CDR3 region is CASSPVTGGQETQYF. CDR3 nucleotides: TGTGCCAGCAGCCCTGTGACAGGGGGCCAAGAGACCCAGTACTTC.

This clone appeared once. V gene TRBV18 combines with J gene TRBJ2-1; 13 nucleotides align to TRBD2. Germline CDR1 is KGHSH and CDR2 is LQKENI. CDR3 size: 18 residues. With 3 bases clipped from V and 7 bases from J, the junction kept 12 bases outside the gene matches. The CDR3 spells CASSPVLAGGLNGNEQFF. CDR3 DNA sequence: TGTGCCAGCTCACCGGTACTAGCGGGAGGGCTAAACGGGAATGAGCAGTTCTTC.

This rearrangement joins TRBV30 to TRBJ1-5, with D unclear. Germline V CDR1 and CDR2: GTSNPN, SVGIG (reference sequence). The CDR3 sequence is 13 residues long. Trimming took 2 bases from V and 2 from J, leaving 7 bases between them. The CDR3 sequence: CAWSRQGNQPQHF. CDR3 nucleotides: TGTGCCTGGAGTCGGCAGGGCAATCAGCCCCAGCATTTT.

The rearrangement joins TRBV2 to TRBJ2-3; 7 positions match TRBD1. The CDR3 has 12 residues. Germline values: CDR1 SNHLY, CDR2 FYNNEI. Losses at the gene ends were 10 bases for V and 4 bases for J; bases not matched to a gene: 5. CDR3 residues: CAKETGSDTQYF. The CDR3 nucleotides are TGTGCCAAAGAGACAGGGTCAGATACGCAGTATTTT.

This clone was picked up one time. This chain links TRBV9 with TRBJ2-7, with 8 bases identical to TRBD2. Germline V gene sequence: CDR1 SGDLS, CDR2 YYNGEE. There are 14 residues in the CDR3. V lost 0 bases, J lost 2 bases, and 1 base stayed unmatched. CDR3 DNA sequence: TGTGCCAGCAGCGTAGCAGCGGGGGCCTACGAGCAGTACTTC. Residues: CASSVAAGAYEQYF.